This TCR beta chain was retrieved from a study of blood T cell repertoires in COVID-19. Study-level background: Some COVID-19 samples were acute and others convalescent; all came from the United States, Italy and Spain. PBMCs, B-cell-depleted T cells, or T cells were the source of the cDNA or gDNA that made up the material.

In the study's own analysis: For nucleated cells, counts were estimated from reference gene primer amplification. Data came from immunoSEQ multiplex PCR; TCRdb stores just in-frame clones and leaves some out. V, J and clone size are taken as reported in that table, and D and trimming were inferred from the DNA itself. The top ten clones hold approximately 5% of a sample with a few hundred thousand clones, roughly 87% of them seen once. This clone was counted between two and nine times. This receptor was identified in a woman between 40 and 55 years old who had recovered from COVID-19. Sequencing was carried out using peripheral blood.

The CDR3, as DNA: TGTGCCAGCAGGCCTAGCGGGGGGCGAAACACCGGGGAGCTGTTTTTT. Protein sequence: CASRPSGGRNTGELFF. The chain carries TRBV3-1 (or the pseudogene TRBV3-2) and TRBJ2-2; 11 positions match TRBD2. From germline, CDR1 is LGHDT and CDR2 YNNKEL (reference sequence). The CDR3 runs 16 residues. Losses at the gene ends were 6 bases for V and 2 bases for J; bases not matched to a gene: 5.